These 18 T cell receptor beta chains came from one sample sequenced in a study of blood T cell repertoires in COVID-19. Assay used: immunoSEQ multiplex PCR; TCRdb lists only in-frame clones, some missing. In the table there are under 200,000 clones, approximately 90% of which are singletons. Input material: peripheral blood. The origin of the receptors is a man in his 60s with acute or convalescent COVID-19.

The chain has TRBV24-1 and TRBJ2-2; TRBD1 might be the D (5 bases). Trimming left V 1 base short and J 0 bases short, with 26 bases between. The CDR3 consists of 22 residues. Germline V lookup: CDR1 KGHDR, CDR2 SFDVKD. The CDR3 sequence: CATSDFAFLGRLARANTGELFF. In DNA, the CDR3 is TGTGCCACCAGTGATTTTGCTTTCTTGGGTAGACTGGCCAGGGCGAACACCGGGGAGCTGTTTTTT.

V gene TRBV15 combines with J gene TRBJ2-6; the match to TRBD1 covers 12 bases. V lost 5 bases and J lost 4; bases outside the gene matches: 12. CDR1 and CDR2 (germline): LNHNV, YYDKDF (reference sequence). The CDR3 extends over 19 amino acids. CDR3 loop: CATSGIPGQGAYGANVLTF. The CDR3 DNA sequence: TGTGCCACCAGCGGGATTCCGGGACAGGGGGCGTACGGGGCCAACGTCCTGACTTTC.

CDR3 in DNA: TGTGCCAGCAGCTGGGCCCAGGGTGCAAGTCAGCCCCAGCATTTT. Encoded protein: CASSWAQGASQPQHF. J is TRBJ1-5 and V is TRBV7-2, with D tentatively TRBD1 (5 bases). The CDR3 contains 15 residues. V was clipped by 4 bases and J by 6 bases, with 16 bases between them. CDR1 and CDR2 (germline): SGHTA, FQGNSA.

CDR3 region: CASSEEKGTGGEAFF. The CDR3 nucleotides read TGTGCCAGCAGTGAAGAAAAGGGGACAGGGGGTGAAGCTTTCTTT. The V gene is TRBV25-1, the J gene TRBJ1-1; 11 bases align to TRBD1. Germline-derived CDR1 and CDR2 are MGHDK and SYGVNS. Trimming cost V 2 bases and J 7 bases; bases outside gene matches: 6. This CDR3 comprises 15 residues.

The V call is TRBV30, the J call TRBJ1-4, with D possibly being TRBD1 (6 bases). Deletions cut 0 bases from V and 5 bases from J, with 13 bases between. CDR1 GTSNPN and CDR2 SVGIG come from the germline V gene (reference sequence). CDR3 length: 15 amino acids. This chain's CDR3 is CAWSVQGTLNEKLFF. CDR3 coding DNA: TGTGCCTGGAGTGTACAGGGCACCTTAAATGAAAAACTGTTTTTT.

The chain is built from TRBV19 and TRBJ1-2, with TRBD1 matching 9 bases. The CDR3 sequence is 14 residues long. In germline, CDR1 is LNHDA, CDR2 SQIVND (reference sequence). With V trimmed by 5 bases and J by 4 bases, 5 bases remained unmatched. CDR3 in amino acids: CASSSGTGSYGYTF. In DNA, the CDR3 is TGTGCCAGTAGTTCCGGGACAGGGAGCTATGGCTACACCTTC.

This clone was seen a handful of times. This chain uses TRBV21-1 with TRBJ2-1; TRBD2 was called by the table and not checked on the DNA. TRBV21-1 is noted as a pseudogene. CDR3 length equals 21 residues. CDR3 nucleotide sequence: TGTGCCAGCAGCAAAGGATTTTTAAGTATTTTAGTAATCCGGGACTACAATGAGCAGTTCTTC. This translates into CASSKGFLSILVIRDYNEQFF.

This sequence joins TRBV2 and TRBJ2-7, with 10 nucleotides matching TRBD2. This CDR3 is built from 15 residues. Per germline, CDR1 SNHLY and CDR2 FYNNEI. V trimming: 0 bases; J trimming: 5 bases; junction bases outside the gene matches: 4. This chain's CDR3 is CASSEAQGLANEQYV. The CDR3 DNA follows: TGTGCCAGCAGTGAAGCGCAGGGACTAGCGAACGAGCAGTACGTC.

The chain carries TRBV7-6 and TRBJ2-2; 13 nucleotides align to TRBD2. Germline V gene lookup returns CDR1 SGHVS and CDR2 FNYEAQ. Germline trimming cut 2 bases from V and 2 bases from J; bases unmatched to any gene: 5. The CDR3 loop spans 18 amino acids. CDR3 coding DNA: TGTGCCAGCAGCTTAACTAGCGGGAGGGTCCTTAACACCGGGGAGCTGTTTTTT. Protein product: CASSLTSGRVLNTGELFF.

The gene calls are TRBV7-3 and TRBJ2-2; 9 positions agree with TRBD1. V lost 3 bases, J lost 0 bases, and 2 bases stayed unmatched. This CDR3 is 16 amino acids long. CDR1 is SGHTA and CDR2 is FQGTGA in the germline V gene. CDR3 loop: CASSLTGGSNTGELFF. The CDR3 nucleotides read TGTGCCAGCAGCTTGACAGGGGGTTCGAACACCGGGGAGCTGTTTTTT.

The V gene is TRBV19, the J gene TRBJ2-7; tentative D call: TRBD1 (6 bases). Germline loops: CDR1 LNHDA, CDR2 SQIVND (reference sequence). Trimming shortened V by 3 bases and J by 4 bases, and 7 bases separated the two germline ends. The CDR3 contains 12 residues. The CDR3 sequence: CASSIRGYEQYF. The CDR3 DNA reads TGTGCCAGTAGTATTAGGGGGTACGAGCAGTACTTC.

V and J are TRBV6-5 and TRBJ1-1, with 9 bases identical to TRBD1. The germline CDR1 and CDR2 sequences are MNHEY and SVGAGI. The CDR3 is 14 amino acids. Losses at the gene ends were 7 bases for V and 4 bases for J; bases not matched to a gene: 7. CDR3 nucleotide sequence: TGTGCCAGCACCAACAGACAGGGGGGCACTGAAGCTTTCTTT. Encoded protein: CASTNRQGGTEAFF.

CDR3 coding DNA: TGTGCCAGCTCACAGGGGGCCGTCGAGCAGTACGTC. Amino acid sequence: CASSQGAVEQYV. The chain is built from TRBV18 and TRBJ2-7; 7 nucleotides match TRBD1. This CDR3 spans 12 amino acids. Germline V CDR1 and CDR2: KGHSH, LQKENI. With V trimmed by 4 bases and J by 6 bases, 3 bases remained unmatched.

In its sample, this clone was seen once. CDR3 DNA sequence: TGTGCCAGCAGCTTAGGGGGCGGAAATACGCAGTATTTT. Translating gives CASSLGGGNTQYF. V and J are TRBV7-2 and TRBJ2-3, with D possibly matching TRBD1 (5 bases). The CDR3 has 13 amino acids. Germline CDR1 is SGHTA and CDR2 is FQGNSA. V was pared by 1 base and J by 7 bases, with 9 bases between.

CDR3 in amino acids: CASSPRQASTDTQYF. The CDR3 DNA follows: TGTGCCAGCTCGCCCCGGCAGGCTAGCACAGATACGCAGTATTTT. The chain carries TRBV18 and TRBJ2-3; D remains ambiguous. The CDR3 runs 15 residues. Looked up from germline, CDR1 is KGHSH and CDR2 is LQKENI. Trimming cost V 6 bases and J 0 bases, with 13 bases left between them.

This clone has a handful of counts. V usage is TRBV11-2 and J usage is TRBJ2-7; D is possibly TRBD1 (6 bases). CDR1 is SGHAT and CDR2 is FQNNGV in the germline V gene. This CDR3 spans 14 amino acids. Trimming took off 5 bases at V and 4 bases at J, with 15 bases between the two ends. CDR3 in amino acids: CASSNREREYEQYV. The CDR3 DNA reads TGTGCCAGCAGCAACAGGGAACGAGAGTACGAGCAGTACGTC.

V and J are TRBV28 and TRBJ1-2, with 7 bases identical to TRBD1. The CDR3 consists of 15 residues. J gave up 1 base and V 7 bases, and 9 bases lay outside the gene matches. The germline V gene encodes CDR1 MDHEN and CDR2 SYDVKM. CDR3 protein: CASTETGTLNYGYTF. In nucleotides, the CDR3 is TGTGCCAGCACCGAGACAGGGACCCTTAACTATGGCTACACCTTC.

CDR3 DNA: TGTGCCACCTCGACAGGGGTTTATGGCTACACCTTC. This translates into CATSTGVYGYTF. The chain is built from TRBV6-5 and TRBJ1-2, with TRBD1 identical over 8 bases. The CDR3 is 12 amino acids. Losses at the gene ends were 10 bases for V and 5 bases for J; bases not matched to a gene: 6. The V gene's germline CDR1 is MNHEY and CDR2 SVGAGI.